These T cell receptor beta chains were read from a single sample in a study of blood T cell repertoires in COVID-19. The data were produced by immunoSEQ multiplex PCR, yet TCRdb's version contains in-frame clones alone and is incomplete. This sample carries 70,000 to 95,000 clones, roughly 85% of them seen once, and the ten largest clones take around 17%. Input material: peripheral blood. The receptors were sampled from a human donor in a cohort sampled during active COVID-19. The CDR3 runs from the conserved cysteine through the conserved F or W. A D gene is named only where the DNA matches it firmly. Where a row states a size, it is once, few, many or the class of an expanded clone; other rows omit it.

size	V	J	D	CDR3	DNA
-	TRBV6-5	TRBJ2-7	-	CASNVAGGYEQYF	TGTGCCAGCAATGTGGCAGGGGGGTACGAGCAGTACTTC
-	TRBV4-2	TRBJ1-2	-	CASSQGTASYGYTF	TGTGCCAGCAGCCAAGGGACAGCTTCCTATGGCTACACCTTC
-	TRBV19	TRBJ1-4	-	CASSRNRAEGKLFF	TGTGCCAGTAGTAGGAATCGGGCCGAGGGAAAACTGTTTTTT
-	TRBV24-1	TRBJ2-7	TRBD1	CATSEGGQGASEQYF	TGTGCCACCAGTGAGGGGGGACAGGGGGCGAGCGAGCAGTACTTC
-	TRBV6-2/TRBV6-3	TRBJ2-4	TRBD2	CASSQATGTSGRKNIQYF	TGTGCCAGCAGTCAAGCAACCGGGACTAGCGGGAGGAAAAACATTCAGTACTTC
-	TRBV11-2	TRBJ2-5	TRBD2	CASSLELAGGRETQYF	TGTGCCAGCAGCTTAGAACTAGCGGGAGGCAGGGAGACCCAGTACTTC
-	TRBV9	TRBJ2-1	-	CASSVLTYNEQFF	TGTGCCAGCAGCGTACTAACCTACAATGAGCAGTTCTTC
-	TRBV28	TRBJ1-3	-	CASTQVGGRGNTIYF	TGTGCCAGCACCCAGGTGGGGGGACGTGGAAACACCATATATTTT
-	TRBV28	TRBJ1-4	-	CASSLKGANEKLFF	TGTGCCAGCAGTTTAAAGGGGGCTAATGAAAAACTGTTTTTT
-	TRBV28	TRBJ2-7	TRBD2	CASSLYVGTSGSYYEQYF	TGTGCCAGCAGTTTATATGTAGGGACTAGCGGGAGCTACTACGAGCAGTACTTC
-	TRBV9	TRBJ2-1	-	CASSVEGNYNEQFF	TGTGCCAGCAGCGTAGAGGGGAACTACAATGAGCAGTTCTTC
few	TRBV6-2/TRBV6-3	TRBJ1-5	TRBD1	CASSPTGRGHSNQPQHF	TGTGCCAGCAGCCCTACCGGGAGGGGGCATAGCAATCAGCCCCAGCATTTT
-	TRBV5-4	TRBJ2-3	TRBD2	CASSPDPTGRKDTQYF	TGTGCCAGCAGCCCTGATCCCACCGGGAGGAAGGATACGCAGTATTTT
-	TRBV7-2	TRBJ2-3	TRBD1	CASSWDRGTDTQYF	TGTGCCAGCAGCTGGGACAGAGGCACAGATACGCAGTATTTT
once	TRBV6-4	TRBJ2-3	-	CASSEEGLAADTQYF	TGTGCCAGCAGTGAGGAGGGGCTAGCCGCAGATACGCAGTATTTT
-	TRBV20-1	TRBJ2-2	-	CSASGTYPGELFF	TGCAGTGCTAGTGGGACATACCCCGGGGAGCTGTTTTTT
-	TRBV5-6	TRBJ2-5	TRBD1	CASSLGQLYQETQYF	TGTGCCAGCAGCCTGGGACAGCTGTACCAAGAGACCCAGTACTTC
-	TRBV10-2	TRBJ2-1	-	CASSKYGEQFF	TGCGCCAGCAGTAAGTACGGTGAGCAGTTCTTC
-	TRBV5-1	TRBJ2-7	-	CASSPNSYEQYF	TGCGCCAGCAGCCCCAATTCCTACGAGCAGTACTTC
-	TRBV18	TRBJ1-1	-	CASSVSVMNTEAFF	TGTGCCAGCTCAGTTTCGGTGATGAACACTGAAGCTTTCTTT
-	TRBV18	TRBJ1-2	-	CASSPDSYYGYTF	TGTGCCAGCTCACCGGACTCTTACTATGGCTACACCTTC
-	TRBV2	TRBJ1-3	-	CASRSTAVDTIYF	TGTGCCAGTCGGAGTACGGCCGTCGACACCATATATTTT
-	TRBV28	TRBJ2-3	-	CASSFPGGPSPDTQYF	TGTGCCAGCAGTTTCCCGGGGGGCCCCTCGCCAGATACGCAGTATTTT
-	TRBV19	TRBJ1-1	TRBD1	CASSTAGTGGEGYPAFF	TGTGCCAGTAGTACCGCCGGGACAGGGGGCGAGGGGTATCCGGCTTTCTTT
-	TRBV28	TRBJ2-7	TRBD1	CASSSYGGQGGNREQYF	TGTGCCAGCAGTTCCTACGGAGGACAGGGTGGTAATCGCGAGCAGTACTTC
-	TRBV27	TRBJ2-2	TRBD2	CASSLFGLAGVSTGELFF	TGTGCCAGCAGTTTATTTGGGCTAGCGGGAGTATCCACCGGGGAGCTGTTTTTT